The 30 T cell receptor beta chains listed next were all sequenced from one sample in a study of T-cell reconstitution after alpha-beta-depleted transplantation in children. The authors prepared the TCRbeta library with unique molecular identifiers. TCRdb reanalysed the PCR reads using MiXCR and keeps one entry per CDR3 protein. The sample carries about 980,000 distinct CDR3 sequences, about 31% recorded once. Sequencing used PBMCs, mostly from graft donor cells, obtained 360 days after TCRalphabeta/CD19-depleted stem cell transplant. The receptors originated from a boy under two years old who had a stem cell transplant for SCID, so the T cells may come from the graft donor.

This chain uses TRBV27 with TRBJ1-2; 8 bases match TRBD1. This CDR3 has 15 amino acids. J gave up 6 bases and V 5 bases, and 11 bases lay outside the gene matches. The germline CDR1 and CDR2 sequences are MNHEY and SMNVEV (reference sequence). Here the CDR3 DNA reads TGTGCCAGCAGTCCCCTAGACAGGGGTAGACATGGCTACACCTTC. It specifies CASSPLDRGRHGYTF.

This sequence joins TRBV18 and TRBJ2-5; D is unresolved. Per germline, CDR1 KGHSH and CDR2 LQKENI. The CDR3 contains 14 residues. Trimming removed 3 bases at V and 3 bases at J, with 11 bases between. CDR3 sequence reads: CASSPRPWEETQYF. CDR3 sequence (DNA): TGTGCCAGCTCACCCCGCCCATGGGAAGAGACCCAGTACTTC.

This clonotype occurred a few times. The chain recombines TRBV5-4 with TRBJ2-1, with 7 nucleotides matching TRBD2. CDR1 is SGHNT, CDR2 YYREEE, per germline (reference sequence). CDR3 length: 15 amino acids. Trimming cost V 5 bases and J 5 bases; bases outside gene matches: 10. The CDR3 DNA reads TGTGCCAGCAGTCATAGCCTAGCGGCCGACAATGAGCAGTTCTTC. Protein: CASSHSLAADNEQFF.

This rearrangement joins TRBV20-1 to TRBJ2-1, with D possibly being TRBD1 or TRBD2 (6 bases each). V gave up 5 bases and J gave up 4 bases, with 15 bases separating them. The CDR3 is 14 residues long. The germline CDR1 and CDR2 sequences are DFQATT and SNEGSKA (reference sequence). CDR3 sequence (DNA): TGCAGTGCTCCTGGGGGGCCCGATTACAATGAGCAGTTCTTC. Protein product: CSAPGGPDYNEQFF.

The genes are TRBV2 and TRBJ2-5; D ambiguous. Germline CDR1 reads SNHLY; CDR2 reads FYNNEI. This CDR3 region has 14 residues. The V and J ends lost 4 bases and 4 bases respectively, with 13 bases between them. In DNA form, the CDR3 reads TGTGCCAGCAGTGTTTCGCTGCCCGGAGAGACCCAGTACTTC. This sequence encodes CASSVSLPGETQYF. The full variable domain, completed using reference TRBV2 and TRBJ2-5, is EPEVTQTPSHQVTQMGQEVILRCVPISNHLYFYWYRQILGQKVEFLVSFYNNEISEKSEIFDDQFSVERPDGSNFTLKIRSTKLEDSAMYFCASSVSLPGETQYFGPGTRLLVL.

This clonotype showed up just a few times. The genes are TRBV6-2 or TRBV6-3 and TRBJ2-7; D uncertain. The CDR3 contains 11 residues. The V end lost 2 bases, the J end lost 5 bases, and 4 bases lay between the germline ends. CDR1 is MNHEY, CDR2 SVGEGT, per germline. In DNA, the CDR3 is TGTGCCAGCAGTTACGTAAACGAGCAGTACTTC. Translated, it gives CASSYVNEQYF.

The chain joins TRBV12-3 or TRBV12-4 to TRBJ2-4; possibly TRBD1 for D (5 bases). CDR3 length: 13 residues. V gave up 1 base and J gave up 10 bases, with 11 bases separating them. For the CDR3, the DNA is TGTGCCAGCAGTTTAGGGCGGTCAGGGATTCAGTACTTC. Translation: CASSLGRSGIQYF.

In this sample, this clonotype turned up a few times. The J gene is TRBJ1-1, the V gene TRBV15, with D possibly TRBD1 on 5 matching bases. The CDR3 extends over 15 amino acids. Trimming removed 1 base at V and 4 bases at J, with 13 bases between. Germline V gene lookup returns CDR1 LNHNV and CDR2 YYDKDF (reference sequence). The CDR3 sequence: CATSRVRQGGTEAFF. The CDR3 bases are TGTGCCACCAGCAGAGTGCGGCAGGGCGGCACTGAAGCTTTCTTT.

CDR3 nucleotides: TGCGCCAGCAGCCAAGGACGGGGACAGGGATTAGAAGCTTTCTTT. It yields the protein CASSQGRGQGLEAFF. V gene TRBV4-1 combines with J gene TRBJ1-1; TRBD1 aligns across 9 bases. This CDR3 has 15 residues. V gave up 1 base and J gave up 8 bases; unmatched junction bases: 8. Germline V gene data show CDR1 as MGHRA and CDR2 as YSYEKL.

This chain uses TRBV2 with TRBJ2-7; D possibly corresponds to TRBD2 (7 bases). V was pared by 7 bases and J by 3 bases, with 19 bases between. The germline CDR1 and CDR2 sequences are SNHLY and FYNNEI. The CDR3 contains 15 residues. CDR3 residues: CASMGAPGLLYEQYF. The CDR3 region has the DNA TGTGCCAGCATGGGGGCACCGGGACTACTCTACGAGCAGTACTTC. Filled out from reference TRBV2 and TRBJ2-7, the complete variable domain reads EPEVTQTPSHQVTQMGQEVILRCVPISNHLYFYWYRQILGQKVEFLVSFYNNEISEKSEIFDDQFSVERPDGSNFTLKIRSTKLEDSAMYFCASMGAPGLLYEQYFGPGTRLTVT.

This chain connects TRBV20-1 to TRBJ2-7; TRBD2 matches at 8 bases. This CDR3 is built from 13 residues. Germline values: CDR1 DFQATT, CDR2 SNEGSKA (reference sequence). Trimming removed 6 bases from V and 0 bases from J; junction bases left unmatched: 4. CDR3 in amino acids: CSATGGISYEQYF. The CDR3 DNA is TGCAGTGCCACGGGGGGGATCTCCTACGAGCAGTACTTC.

This clonotype was seen a handful of times. The chain joins TRBV29-1 to TRBJ2-1; 10 positions match TRBD2. The CDR3 has 14 amino acids. Unmatched junction bases numbered 3, after V lost 4 bases and J lost 3 bases. Germline CDR1 SQVTM, CDR2 ANQGSEA. CDR3 bases: TGCAGCGTTGTTCAGCGGGGGGGCTACAATGAGCAGTTCTTC. Its translation is CSVVQRGGYNEQFF.

CDR3 in DNA: TGTGCCAGCAGTACCAACAGGGGAGGAGATTTTGGTGAAAAACTGTTTTTT. Its translation is CASSTNRGGDFGEKLFF. The genes are TRBV6-5 and TRBJ1-4; TRBD1 aligns across 7 bases. CDR1 is MNHEY, CDR2 SVGAGI, per germline. CDR3 length: 17 residues. V lost 5 bases to trimming and J lost 7 bases; unmatched junction nucleotides: 16.

This clonotype was recorded a few times. The V call is TRBV27, the J call TRBJ2-5, with 8 bases identical to TRBD2. The CDR3 length is 15 residues. J gave up 5 bases and V 5 bases, and 10 bases lay outside the gene matches. Germline V gene sequence: CDR1 MNHEY, CDR2 SMNVEV (reference sequence). The CDR3 sequence: CASSPYGGAGETQYF. DNA of the CDR3: TGTGCCAGCAGTCCGTACGGGGGGGCTGGGGAGACCCAGTACTTC.

The genes are TRBV28 and TRBJ2-7; 16 bases are a match to TRBD2. The J segment lost 3 bases and the V segment lost 6 bases, leaving 5 bases of the junction unmatched. Per germline, CDR1 MDHEN and CDR2 SYDVKM. CDR3 length equals 16 residues. The CDR3 loop is CASRGTSGGAYYEQYF. CDR3 sequence (DNA): TGTGCCAGCAGGGGGACTAGCGGGGGGGCCTACTACGAGCAGTACTTC. Full variable domain (rest looked up from reference TRBV28 and TRBJ2-7): DVKVTQSSRYLVKRTGEKVFLECVQDMDHENMFWYRQDPGLGLRLIYFSYDVKMKEKGDIPEGYSVSREKKERFSLILESASTNQTSMYLCASRGTSGGAYYEQYFGPGTRLTVT.

This chain joins TRBV18 and TRBJ2-1; 9 positions agree with TRBD2. Germline V gives CDR1 KGHSH, CDR2 LQKENI. V shed 2 bases and J 7 bases; nucleotides not matched to a gene: 9. This CDR3 region has 16 residues. CDR3 in DNA: TGTGCCAGCTCACCAGGGGGACTAGCTAACGGGAATGAGCAGTTCTTC. It specifies CASSPGGLANGNEQFF.

This clonotype was observed a single time. The J gene is TRBJ2-3, the V gene TRBV19; D may be TRBD1 or TRBD2 (5 bases each). CDR3 length: 20 residues. The germline V gene encodes CDR1 LNHDA and CDR2 SQIVND (reference sequence). The germline V and J ends were trimmed by 3 bases and 1 base, with 26 bases remaining between them. The CDR3 nucleotides read TGTGCCAGTAGTATTTCTTGGGGTGGTGTGGGACGAAGAGGCACAGATACGCAGTATTTT. Amino acid sequence: CASSISWGGVGRRGTDTQYF.

This clonotype was seen only a few times. V usage is TRBV7-9 and J usage is TRBJ2-1; TRBD1 matches 8 bases. Per germline, CDR1 SEHNR and CDR2 FQNEAQ (reference sequence). The CDR3 sequence is 15 residues long. V lost 5 bases and J lost 8; bases outside the gene matches: 11. The DNA of the CDR3 is TGTGCCAGCAGCCTCCGGGACAGGCGAGGAGATGAGCAGTTCTTC. Translation gives CASSLRDRRGDEQFF.

This clonotype came up a few times. J is TRBJ1-5 and V is TRBV20-1; no clear D gene. Trimming took off 3 bases at V and 1 base at J, with 10 bases between the two ends. This CDR3 spans 14 amino acids. Germline V lookup: CDR1 DFQATT, CDR2 SNEGSKA (reference sequence). CDR3 DNA sequence: TGCAGTGCTAGCGGACGTCCAAGCAATCAGCCCCAGCATTTT. This encodes CSASGRPSNQPQHF.

This sequence joins TRBV5-1 and TRBJ2-3; a possible D gene is TRBD2 (6 bases). The germline V gene has CDR1 SGHRS and CDR2 YFSETQ. With 4 bases removed from V and 4 bases from J, the gap between germline ends came to 10 bases. CDR3 length: 13 amino acids. The CDR3 loop is CASSPEGADTQYF. The CDR3 bases are TGCGCCAGCAGCCCGGAGGGCGCAGATACGCAGTATTTT. The full variable domain, in which reference TRBV5-1 and TRBJ2-3 provide the parts outside the CDR3, is KAGVTQTPRYLIKTRGQQVTLSCSPISGHRSVSWYQQTPGQGLQFLFEYFSETQRNKGNFPGRFSGRQFSNSRSEMNVSTLELGDSALYLCASSPEGADTQYFGPGTRLTVL.

This clonotype has only a few counts. The J gene is TRBJ1-4, the V gene TRBV5-1; a possible D gene is TRBD1 (5 bases). The germline CDR1 and CDR2 sequences are SGHRS and YFSETQ. CDR3 size: 15 residues. V lost 4 bases and J 5 bases, leaving 15 bases between the germline ends. The CDR3 coding sequence is TGCGCCAGCAGCATCTCCGGGACGTTGAATGAAAAACTGTTTTTT. Protein product: CASSISGTLNEKLFF.

This clonotype turned up a few times. This chain's CDR3 is CASSLSTGGGYGYTF. As DNA, the CDR3 is TGCGCCAGCAGCTTATCGACAGGGGGCGGCTATGGCTACACCTTC. The V and J genes are TRBV4-1 and TRBJ1-2; 10 bases match TRBD1. The germline gives CDR1 MGHRA, CDR2 YSYEKL. V trimming: 5 bases; J trimming: 4 bases; junction bases outside the gene matches: 7. CDR3 length equals 15 residues.

The genes are TRBV4-1 and TRBJ2-5; D is unclear. V lost 1 base, J lost 0 bases, and 15 bases lay in between. The CDR3 has 17 residues. Per the germline V gene, CDR1 is MGHRA and CDR2 is YSYEKL. CDR3 region: CASSQGPPGPYQETQYF. CDR3 bases: TGCGCCAGCAGCCAAGGCCCCCCGGGCCCGTACCAAGAGACCCAGTACTTC.

This clonotype was observed a handful of times. This rearrangement joins TRBV29-1 to TRBJ1-1; D is uncertain. Germline V gene data show CDR1 as SQVTM and CDR2 as ANQGSEA. The CDR3 extends over 10 amino acids. Trimming stripped 5 bases from V and 4 bases from J, with 5 bases between. The DNA for the CDR3 is TGCAGCGTTCGCCCCACTGAAGCTTTCTTT. Protein: CSVRPTEAFF. The whole variable domain, remainder taken from reference TRBV29-1 and TRBJ1-1, is SAVISQKPSRDICQRGTSLTIQCQVDSQVTMMFWYRQQPGQSLTLIATANQGSEATYESGFVIDKFPISRPNLTFSTLTVSNMSPEDSSIYLCSVRPTEAFFGQGTRLTVV.

CDR3 region: CASSLAGIRRVSLFF. As DNA, the CDR3 is TGTGCCAGCAGCTTGGCCGGAATTAGACGGGTTAGTCTGTTCTTC. V gene TRBV5-6 combines with J gene TRBJ2-1; D unclear. This CDR3 is built from 15 residues. The germline V and J ends were trimmed by 0 bases and 15 bases, with 22 bases remaining between them. Germline V gene lookup returns CDR1 SGHDT and CDR2 YYEEEE.

This clonotype was observed a handful of times. The rearrangement joins TRBV12-3 or TRBV12-4 to TRBJ1-1, with D possibly matching TRBD1 (5 bases). There are 12 residues in the CDR3. Trimming cost V 3 bases and J 8 bases, with 10 bases left between them. The CDR3 protein is CASSFWGYEAFF. CDR3 sequence (DNA): TGTGCCAGCAGTTTTTGGGGGTACGAAGCTTTCTTT.

The rearrangement uses TRBV5-5 and TRBJ1-2; no clear D. The CDR3 sequence is 17 residues long. Trimming stripped 2 bases from V and 4 bases from J, with 21 bases between. Germline assignment: CDR1 SGHKS and CDR2 YYEKEE (reference sequence). CDR3 DNA: TGTGCCAGCAGCTTCGTGACCAAGGGATTCTTGCCCTATGGCTACACCTTC. Its protein product is CASSFVTKGFLPYGYTF.

V usage is TRBV15 and J usage is TRBJ2-3; D perhaps matches TRBD2 (5 bases). Trimming left V 0 bases short and J 6 bases short, with 16 bases between. Germline assignment: CDR1 LNHNV and CDR2 YYDKDF (reference sequence). This CDR3 spans 16 amino acids. The DNA for the CDR3 is TGTGCCACCAGCAGAGACCAGCGGCGGCGGTCGGATACGCAGTATTTT. This sequence encodes CATSRDQRRRSDTQYF. Based on the CDR3 plus reference TRBV15 and TRBJ2-3, the full variable domain is DAMVIQNPRYQVTQFGKPVTLSCSQTLNHNVMYWYQQKSSQAPKLLFHYYDKDFNNEADTPDNFQSRRPNTSFCFLDIRSPGLGDTAMYLCATSRDQRRRSDTQYFGPGTRLTVL.

The chain is built from TRBV4-1 and TRBJ2-1, with D tentatively TRBD2 (5 bases). CDR1 and CDR2 from the germline V gene are MGHRA and YSYEKL. The CDR3 loop spans 14 amino acids. The V end lost 3 bases, the J end lost 4 bases, and 10 bases lay between the germline ends. As DNA, the CDR3 is TGCGCCAGCAGCCAGGAGGACGGGTACAATGAGCAGTTCTTC. As protein: CASSQEDGYNEQFF.

The chain links TRBV7-2 to TRBJ2-7, with D hard to call. The CDR3 runs 12 residues. The V end was cut by 2 bases, the J end by 4 bases, with 6 bases between. CDR1 is SGHTA and CDR2 is FQGNSA in the germline V gene. In nucleotides, the CDR3 is TGTGCCAGCAGCTTAAGCCAGTACGAGCAGTACTTC. This codes for CASSLSQYEQYF.